This TCR beta chain was sequenced for a study of T cell repertoires in cytomegalovirus infection. The overall study: Epitope selection comprised recently identified HLA-C-restricted CMV epitopes and well-studied HLA-B-restricted CMV epitopes.

With regard to this clonotype: Its antigen is as yet unknown. The germline gene is not matched at one end of the junction; a read error may be the cause.

Germline CDR1 KGHDR, CDR2 SFDVKD. The CDR3 length is 16 residues. MiXCR, run by TCRdb on the reads, gives a single entry per CDR3 protein. The sample has approximately 910,000 distinct CDR3 sequences; roughly 30% are singletons. Sample: cultured CD8+ T cells from PBMCs, taken from culture after CMV antigen stimulation. The origin of this receptor is a human donor in good health (CMV status not recorded). Some clones in this sample may be carry-over from other donors' samples. The rearrangement links TRBV24-1 to TRBJ2-1; no reliable D call. DNA of the CDR3: TGTGCCACCAGTGATCCTAGGAACCCCCAGCAGGATGAGCGGTTCTTC. Amino acid sequence: CATSDPRNPQQDERFF.